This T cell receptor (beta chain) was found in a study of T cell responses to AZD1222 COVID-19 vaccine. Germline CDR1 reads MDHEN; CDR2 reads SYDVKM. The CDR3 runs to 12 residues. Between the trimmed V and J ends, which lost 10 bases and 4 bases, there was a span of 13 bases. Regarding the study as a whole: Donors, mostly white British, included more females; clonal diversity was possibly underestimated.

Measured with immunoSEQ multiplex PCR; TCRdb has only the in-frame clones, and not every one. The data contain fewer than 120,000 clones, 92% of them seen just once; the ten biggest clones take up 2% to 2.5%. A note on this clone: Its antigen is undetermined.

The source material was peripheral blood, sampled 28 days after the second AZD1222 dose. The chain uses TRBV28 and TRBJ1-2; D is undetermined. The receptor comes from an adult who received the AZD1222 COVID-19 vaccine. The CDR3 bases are TGTGCCATCCCGGGGAGCGCCTATGGCTACACCTTC. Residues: CAIPGSAYGYTF.